Following are 9 T cell receptor beta chains from one sample sequenced in a study of early T cells in non-severe SARS-CoV-2 infection. MiXCR, applied by TCRdb to the 5' RACE reads, yields one record per CDR3 protein. The table includes under 85,000 distinct CDR3 sequences, 8.5% to 10% detected once. Sequences were obtained from whole blood. The receptors were gathered from an adult who was a healthcare worker with PCR-confirmed SARS-CoV-2 infection or an uninfected control (not recorded which).

The chain has TRBV19 and TRBJ2-2, with 10 bases identical to TRBD1. The CDR3 length is 15 residues. The germline V gene has CDR1 LNHDA and CDR2 SQIVND (reference sequence). Trimming took 5 bases from V and 7 from J; bases not matched to a gene: 7. The CDR3 DNA follows: TGTGCCAGTAGTGACGGGACAGGGGTGTTCGGGGAGCTGTTTTTT. It codes for CASSDGTGVFGELFF.

The chain links TRBV4-2 to TRBJ1-1, with D possibly matching TRBD1 (5 bases). Germline V CDR1 and CDR2: LGHNA, YNFKEQ. CDR3 length equals 14 residues. The germline V and J ends were trimmed by 3 bases and 2 bases, with 10 bases remaining between them. The CDR3 here is CASSQGGGNTEAFF. The CDR3 nucleotides read TGTGCCAGCAGCCAGGGCGGGGGTAACACTGAAGCTTTCTTT.

This clonotype was seen repeatedly, ten times or more. The rearrangement uses TRBV3-1 and TRBJ2-1; D gene ambiguous. The ends were cut back, 0 bases at V and 13 bases at J, with 10 bases in the middle. Germline values: CDR1 LGHDT, CDR2 YNNKEL (reference sequence). This CDR3 is 12 amino acids long. The CDR3: CASSQEPASQFF. The CDR3 region has the DNA TGTGCCAGCAGCCAAGAGCCCGCGTCTCAGTTCTTC.

This clonotype was observed a few times. V and J are TRBV5-6 and TRBJ2-7; unclear D gene. The CDR3 contains 14 residues. V lost 3 bases and J lost 0, with 10 bases in between. Germline assignment: CDR1 SGHDT and CDR2 YYEEEE. Here the CDR3 DNA reads TGTGCCAGCAGCTGGACCGGGCCCTCCTACGAGCAGTACTTC. Protein product: CASSWTGPSYEQYF.

This clonotype has a count of ten or more. This chain joins TRBV15 and TRBJ1-2; D not certain. CDR1 is LNHNV and CDR2 is YYDKDF in the germline V gene (reference sequence). CDR3 size: 15 residues. V was shortened by 4 bases and J by 2 bases, with 14 bases between the two germline ends. The CDR3 nucleotides read TGTGCCACCAGCATGCTCGTAGGGAACAACTATGGCTACACCTTC. It yields the protein CATSMLVGNNYGYTF. The whole variable domain, remainder taken from reference TRBV15 and TRBJ1-2, is DAMVIQNPRYQVTQFGKPVTLSCSQTLNHNVMYWYQQKSSQAPKLLFHYYDKDFNNEADTPDNFQSRRPNTSFCFLDIRSPGLGDTAMYLCATSMLVGNNYGYTFGSGTRLTVV.

This clonotype has a handful of counts. The chain is built from TRBV3-1 and TRBJ1-1; D gene ambiguous. Per germline, CDR1 LGHDT and CDR2 YNNKEL (reference sequence). The CDR3 consists of 13 residues. Trimming stripped 0 bases from V and 12 bases from J, with 14 bases between. CDR3 loop: CASSQDTTLGTFF. CDR3 sequence (DNA): TGTGCCAGCAGCCAAGATACAACCCTTGGGACTTTCTTT. The variable domain in full, completed from reference TRBV3-1 and TRBJ1-1, reads DTAVSQTPKYLVTQMGNDKSIKCEQNLGHDTMYWYKQDSKKFLKIMFSYNNKELIINETVPNRFSPKSPDKAHLNLHINSLELGDSAVYFCASSQDTTLGTFFGQGTRLTVV.

This clonotype occurred a few times. The CDR3 loop reads CATSDPGQGDTGELFF. The DNA of the CDR3 is TGTGCCACCAGTGATCCAGGACAGGGAGACACCGGGGAGCTGTTTTTT. This chain uses TRBV24-1 with TRBJ2-2, with 8 bases fitting TRBD1. Trimming removed 3 bases from V and 3 bases from J; junction bases left unmatched: 5. The CDR3 runs 16 residues. The germline V gene encodes CDR1 KGHDR and CDR2 SFDVKD.

This chain links TRBV29-1 with TRBJ1-2, with D unclear. Per the germline V gene, CDR1 is SQVTM and CDR2 is ANQGSEA. This CDR3 is 15 amino acids long. Between the trimmed V and J ends, which lost 0 bases and 2 bases, there was a span of 13 bases. CDR3 nucleotide sequence: TGCAGCGTTGAAGATCGTAATCGGGTCAACTATGGCTACACCTTC. Protein: CSVEDRNRVNYGYTF.

This clonotype was counted at least ten times. The V call is TRBV3-1, the J call TRBJ2-5, with a tentative D call TRBD1 (5 bases). CDR3 size: 14 residues. CDR1 and CDR2 from the germline V gene are LGHDT and YNNKEL (reference sequence). Trimming cost V 5 bases and J 4 bases, with 14 bases left between them. Here the CDR3 reads CASSNLQAGETQYF. CDR3 nucleotides: TGTGCCAGCAGCAATTTACAGGCTGGAGAGACCCAGTACTTC.